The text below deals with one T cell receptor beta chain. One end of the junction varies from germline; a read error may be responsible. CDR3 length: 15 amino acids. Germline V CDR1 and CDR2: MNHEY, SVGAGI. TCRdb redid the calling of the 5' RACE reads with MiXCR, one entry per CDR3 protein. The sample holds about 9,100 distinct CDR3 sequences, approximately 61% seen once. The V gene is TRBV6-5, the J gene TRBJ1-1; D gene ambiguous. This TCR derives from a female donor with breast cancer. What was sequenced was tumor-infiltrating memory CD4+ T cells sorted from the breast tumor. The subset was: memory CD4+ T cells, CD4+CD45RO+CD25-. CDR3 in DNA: TGTGCCATCAGTCACGTAATAGCGAAGAACACTGAAGCTTTCTTT. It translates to CAISHVIAKNTEAFF.